What follows are 23 T cell receptor beta chains derived from one specimen sequenced in a study of T cell responses to AZD1222 COVID-19 vaccine. Assay used: immunoSEQ multiplex PCR; TCRdb lists only in-frame clones, some missing. The repertoire includes around 160,000 clones, around 94% of them detected once, and approximately 0.6% sits in the top ten. Sequences were derived from peripheral blood, sampled on day 0 of AZD1222 vaccination. The origin of the receptors is an adult in good health.

V gene TRBV30 combines with J gene TRBJ1-1; no reliable D call. In germline, CDR1 is GTSNPN, CDR2 SVGIG (reference sequence). The length of the CDR3 is 13 residues. V shed 2 bases and J shed 4 bases, with 11 bases lying between them. This chain's CDR3 is CAWSKSAVTEAFF. In DNA form, the CDR3 reads TGTGCCTGGAGTAAGTCGGCGGTCACTGAAGCTTTCTTT.

The chain joins TRBV7-6 to TRBJ2-6; D call uncertain. Per the germline V gene, CDR1 is SGHVS and CDR2 is FNYEAQ. Trimming shortened V by 5 bases and J by 0 bases, and 8 bases separated the two germline ends. This CDR3 is 15 amino acids long. The CDR3 spells CASSLSVSGANVLTF. CDR3 nucleotide sequence: TGTGCCAGCAGCCTCTCAGTCTCTGGGGCCAACGTCCTGACTTTC.

The chain has TRBV10-3 and TRBJ2-2, with D maybe TRBD1 (5 bases). The germline V and J ends were trimmed by 6 bases and 5 bases, with 10 bases remaining between them. Per the germline V gene, CDR1 is ENHRY and CDR2 is SYGVKD. The CDR3 has 13 amino acids. In DNA form, the CDR3 reads TGTGCCATCAGAGATAAGGGGACCGGGGAGCTGTTTTTT. Protein sequence: CAIRDKGTGELFF.

The rearrangement joins TRBV27 to TRBJ1-1; D may be TRBD1 (6 bases). Deletions cut 5 bases from V and 4 bases from J, with 14 bases between. This CDR3 spans 14 amino acids. Germline loops: CDR1 MNHEY, CDR2 SMNVEV (reference sequence). Here the CDR3 reads CASSLGGGGTEAFF. The CDR3, as DNA: TGTGCCAGCAGTCTAGGGGGAGGAGGCACTGAAGCTTTCTTT.

This clone has only one observation. This sequence joins TRBV2 and TRBJ1-5; weak D call: TRBD1 (5 bases). The CDR3 is made up of 15 amino acids. Deletions cut 4 bases from V and 7 bases from J, with 17 bases between. Germline CDR1 is SNHLY and CDR2 is FYNNEI. The DNA of the CDR3 is TGTGCCAGCAGTGGGGGCGGGGGTTCAGGGCAGCCCCAGCATTTT. Amino acids: CASSGGGGSGQPQHF.

This chain connects TRBV28 to TRBJ1-6; D not certain. The germline CDR1 and CDR2 sequences are MDHEN and SYDVKM. The CDR3 consists of 16 residues. The ends were cut back, 8 bases at V and 9 bases at J, with 23 bases in the middle. The CDR3 bases are TGTGCCAGCCACACGGGCGCCCTGCCCCCCTCTTCACCCCTCCACTTT. Protein product: CASHTGALPPSSPLHF.

The V call is TRBV5-1, the J call TRBJ2-7, with unresolved D. This CDR3 region has 12 residues. V lost 8 bases, J lost 5 bases, and 14 bases lay in between. Looked up from germline, CDR1 is SGHRS and CDR2 is YFSETQ. The CDR3 region has the DNA TGCGCCAGTGGAGATAGAACCGACGAGCAGTACTTC. Protein: CASGDRTDEQYF.

This sequence joins TRBV19 and TRBJ1-5; D remains ambiguous. V dropped 2 bases and J dropped 0 bases, with 8 bases sitting between them. This CDR3 region has 15 residues. CDR1 LNHDA and CDR2 SQIVND come from the germline V gene (reference sequence). The CDR3 DNA reads as TGTGCCAGTAGTATACGGGCGTCTAGCAATCAGCCCCAGCATTTT. Protein: CASSIRASSNQPQHF.

The chain joins TRBV30 to TRBJ2-6; a weak D match, TRBD2 (6 bases). CDR3 length: 13 residues. Looked up from germline, CDR1 is GTSNPN and CDR2 is SVGIG (reference sequence). Trimming left V 7 bases short and J 2 bases short, with 9 bases between. The CDR3 loop is CAFGGPGANVLTF. The CDR3 coding sequence is TGTGCCTTCGGGGGTCCTGGGGCCAACGTCCTGACTTTC. Together with reference TRBV30 and TRBJ2-6, the CDR3 gives the full variable domain: SQTIHQWPATLVQPVGSPLSLECTVEGTSNPNLYWYRQAAGRGLQLLFYSVGIGQISSEVPQNLSASRPQDRQFILSSKKLLLSDSGFYLCAFGGPGANVLTFGAGSRLTVL.

V usage is TRBV13 and J usage is TRBJ1-1; D uncertain. The CDR3 has 12 residues. V lost 7 bases, J lost 6 bases, and 12 bases lay in between. The germline V gene encodes CDR1 PRHDT and CDR2 FYEKMQ (reference sequence). CDR3 protein: CASMPTTAEAFF. CDR3 nucleotide sequence: TGTGCCAGCATGCCAACTACGGCTGAAGCTTTCTTT.

The count of this clone is one. This chain uses TRBV28 with TRBJ1-3; 7 bases align to TRBD1. The germline CDR1 and CDR2 sequences are MDHEN and SYDVKM. CDR3 size: 15 residues. With V trimmed by 10 bases and J by 0 bases, 9 bases remained unmatched. The CDR3 loop is CATEEGQDSGNTIYF. The CDR3 coding sequence is TGTGCCACAGAAGAAGGACAGGACTCTGGAAACACCATATATTTT.

The genes are TRBV5-1 and TRBJ2-7; no reliable D call. The CDR3 is 14 residues long. V lost 0 bases and J 6 bases, leaving 13 bases between the germline ends. The germline CDR1 and CDR2 sequences are SGHRS and YFSETQ. The CDR3 nucleotides are TGCGCCAGCAGCTTGGATGGAGTCAAGGTCGAGCAGTACTTC. Translated: CASSLDGVKVEQYF.

The genes are TRBV12-5 and TRBJ2-1; D is undetermined. Germline V gene sequence: CDR1 LGHNT, CDR2 FRNRAP. CDR3 length equals 13 residues. Trimming removed 2 bases at V and 12 bases at J, with 14 bases between. As DNA, the CDR3 is TGTGCTAGTGGTTTGCTCTCTACAATGAGGCAGTTCTTC. Residues: CASGLLSTMRQFF.

This clone was found a few times. This chain links TRBV4-1 with TRBJ1-1; 8 bases are a match to TRBD1. V shed 1 base, J shed 1 base, and the junction held 8 bases outside the gene matches. This CDR3 contains 17 residues. From germline, CDR1 is MGHRA and CDR2 YSYEKL. The CDR3 region has the DNA TGCGCCAGCAGCCAAGCCCCAGGGGGCAGGCCGAACACTGAAGCTTTCTTT. Amino acid sequence: CASSQAPGGRPNTEAFF.

The chain carries TRBV21-1 and TRBJ1-5; TRBD1 is taken as the D call from the table, unchecked against the DNA. TRBV21-1 is annotated as a pseudogene. The CDR3 is 14 amino acids. The CDR3 protein is CASSVQTGGQPQHF. CDR3 DNA: TGTGCCAGCAGCGTCCAGACAGGAGGTCAGCCCCAGCATTTT.

The chain couples TRBV2 to TRBJ1-4; 9 nucleotides match TRBD1. Germline assignment: CDR1 SNHLY and CDR2 FYNNEI. V trimming: 6 bases; J trimming: 8 bases; junction bases outside the gene matches: 13. The CDR3 is 16 residues long. The CDR3 DNA reads as TGTGCCAGCAGCCGGGACAGGGAAAGTGGTCGGGAAAAACTGTTTTTT. Amino acid sequence: CASSRDRESGREKLFF.

V and J are TRBV3-1 (or the pseudogene TRBV3-2) and TRBJ1-2; no definite D call. The CDR3 has 12 residues. The V gene lost 5 bases and the J gene lost 4 bases, with 8 bases spanning the gap. The germline V gene encodes CDR1 LGHDT and CDR2 YNNKEL (reference sequence). CDR3 bases: TGTGCCAGCAGCGACGGACCCTATGGCTACACCTTC. Translated, it gives CASSDGPYGYTF.

The gene calls are TRBV27 and TRBJ2-7; no definite D call. The CDR3 sequence is 16 residues long. The V gene's germline CDR1 is MNHEY and CDR2 SMNVEV (reference sequence). The V and J ends lost 5 bases and 9 bases respectively, with 26 bases between them. This CDR3 is CASSASPANLVNMQYF. The DNA of the CDR3 is TGTGCCAGCAGTGCGTCGCCGGCCAACCTCGTCAACATGCAGTACTTC.

The CDR3 sequence is CASSPGGRATNEKLFF. Here the CDR3 DNA reads TGTGCCAGCAGCCCTGGGGGACGGGCAACTAATGAAAAACTGTTTTTT. The J gene is TRBJ1-4, the V gene TRBV5-5, with D possibly matching TRBD1 (5 bases). Trimming removed 4 bases at V and 0 bases at J, with 13 bases between. CDR1 SGHKS and CDR2 YYEKEE come from the germline V gene (reference sequence). The CDR3 loop spans 16 amino acids.

The V call is TRBV28, the J call TRBJ1-1; no reliable D call. Germline values: CDR1 MDHEN, CDR2 SYDVKM. Trimming removed 3 bases from V and 6 bases from J, with 8 bases in between. The CDR3 runs to 12 residues. Here the CDR3 reads CASSFGYSEAFF. CDR3 coding DNA: TGTGCCAGCAGTTTCGGGTATTCTGAAGCTTTCTTT.

V gene TRBV4-1 combines with J gene TRBJ2-5; D unclear. This CDR3 is 13 amino acids long. V was pared by 10 bases and J by 5 bases, with 17 bases between. Germline assignment: CDR1 MGHRA and CDR2 YSYEKL. The CDR3 here is CAKYDISWETQYF. CDR3 nucleotides: TGCGCCAAATACGATATTAGTTGGGAGACCCAGTACTTC.

With respect to this clone: Other nucleotide sequences from this sample produce the same CDR3. The chain employs TRBV6-5 and TRBJ1-5, with D possibly matching TRBD1 (5 bases). V lost 6 bases to trimming and J lost 3 bases, with 9 bases between them. Germline V CDR1 and CDR2: MNHEY, SVGAGI. CDR3 length: 13 amino acids. CDR3 amino acids: CASRGGVNQPQHF. The DNA of the CDR3 is TGTGCCAGCAGGGGGGGTGTCAATCAGCCCCAGCATTTT.

V and J are TRBV5-1 and TRBJ1-2, with unresolved D. Trimming removed 2 bases from V and 4 bases from J, with 9 bases in between. This CDR3 contains 13 residues. Looked up from germline, CDR1 is SGHRS and CDR2 is YFSETQ. CDR3 nucleotides: TGCGCCAGCAGCTTCGGGGAGGTCTATGGCTACACCTTC. This gives the protein CASSFGEVYGYTF.